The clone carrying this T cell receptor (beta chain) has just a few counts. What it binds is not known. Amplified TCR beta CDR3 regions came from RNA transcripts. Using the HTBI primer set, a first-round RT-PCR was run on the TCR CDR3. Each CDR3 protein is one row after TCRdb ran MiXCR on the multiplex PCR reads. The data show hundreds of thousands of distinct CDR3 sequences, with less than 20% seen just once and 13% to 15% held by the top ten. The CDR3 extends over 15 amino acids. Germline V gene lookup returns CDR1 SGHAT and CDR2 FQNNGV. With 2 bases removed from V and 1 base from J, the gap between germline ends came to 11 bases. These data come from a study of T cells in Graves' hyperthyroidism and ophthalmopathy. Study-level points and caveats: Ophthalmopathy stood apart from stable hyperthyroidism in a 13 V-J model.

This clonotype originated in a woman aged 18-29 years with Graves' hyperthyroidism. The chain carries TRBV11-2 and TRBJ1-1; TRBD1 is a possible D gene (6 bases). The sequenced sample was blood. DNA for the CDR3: TGTGCCAGCAGCTTAAACCCGACAGGGAACACTGAAGCTTTCTTT. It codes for CASSLNPTGNTEAFF. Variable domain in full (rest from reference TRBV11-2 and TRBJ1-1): EAGVAQSPRYKIIEKRQSVAFWCNPISGHATLYWYQQILGQGPKLLIQFQNNGVVDDSQLPKDRFSAERLKGVDSTLKIQPAKLEDSAVYLCASSLNPTGNTEAFFGQGTRLTVV.